Presented here are 24 T cell receptor beta chains from one specimen sequenced in a study of PD-L1 blockade in urothelial cancer. Noted time point: peripheral blood 6 weeks after treatment start. Data came from immunoSEQ multiplex PCR; TCRdb stores just in-frame clones and leaves some out. The sample consists of 120,000 or so clones, about 82% of them appearing once. The material was PBMCs, obtained around atezolizumab (anti-PD-L1) treatment. The source is a man between 50 and 59 years old with urothelial cancer.

The chain joins TRBV27 to TRBJ2-2; 8 bases fit TRBD1. Germline V CDR1 and CDR2: MNHEY, SMNVEV (reference sequence). The CDR3 has 16 residues. With 0 bases clipped from V and 2 bases from J, the junction kept 2 bases outside the gene matches. The CDR3 DNA reads as TGTGCCAGCAGTTTATCTGGACAGGGTAACACCGGGGAGCTGTTTTTT. Translating it yields CASSLSGQGNTGELFF.

V gene TRBV7-9 combines with J gene TRBJ1-5; D unresolved. Germline CDR1 is SEHNR and CDR2 is FQNEAQ (reference sequence). The CDR3 loop spans 14 amino acids. Trimming removed 5 bases at V and 0 bases at J, with 8 bases between. CDR3 sequence (DNA): TGTGCCAGCAGCGTCGGTCATAGCAATCAGCCCCAGCATTTT. Its protein is CASSVGHSNQPQHF. Combining the CDR3 with reference TRBV7-9 and TRBJ1-5 gives the whole variable domain DTGVSQNPRHKITKRGQNVTFRCDPISEHNRLYWYRQTLGQGPEFLTYFQNEAQLEKSRLLSDRFSAERPKGSFSTLEIQRTEQGDSAMYLCASSVGHSNQPQHFGDGTRLSIL.

The V and J genes are TRBV7-2 and TRBJ1-5; 10 nucleotides line up with TRBD1. J was trimmed by 7 bases and V by 5 bases; bases with no gene match: 5. CDR3 size: 14 residues. Germline V gives CDR1 SGHTA, CDR2 FQGNSA. The CDR3 region is CASSPDRGLQPQHF. DNA for the CDR3: TGTGCCAGCAGCCCAGACAGGGGGCTGCAGCCCCAGCATTTT.

The chain couples TRBV7-2 to TRBJ2-1, with 8 bases aligning to TRBD2. The CDR3 extends over 15 amino acids. The junction had 11 bases not matched to a gene; V was cut back by 5 bases and J by 8 bases. Germline V lookup: CDR1 SGHTA, CDR2 FQGNSA. CDR3: CASSEGVASGYEQFF. CDR3 nucleotide sequence: TGTGCCAGCAGCGAAGGGGTAGCTAGCGGGTATGAGCAGTTCTTC. The whole variable domain, filled in from reference TRBV7-2 and TRBJ2-1, reads GAGVSQSPSNKVTEKGKDVELRCDPISGHTALYWYRQSLGQGLEFLIYFQGNSAPDKSGLPSDRFSAERTGGSVSTLTIQRTQQEDSAVYLCASSEGVASGYEQFFGPGTRLTVL.

This clone was detected only a few times. The chain uses TRBV29-1 and TRBJ1-5, with 7 bases fitting TRBD1. With 4 bases clipped from V and 4 bases from J, the junction kept 4 bases outside the gene matches. CDR1 is SQVTM, CDR2 ANQGSEA, per germline. The CDR3 sequence is 13 residues long. CDR3 sequence (DNA): TGCAGCGTTGCGACGACAGGGAATCAGCCCCAGCATTTT. Its protein is CSVATTGNQPQHF.

The chain has TRBV2 and TRBJ1-2; possibly TRBD1 for D (6 bases). The germline gives CDR1 SNHLY, CDR2 FYNNEI. V lost 4 bases and J 5 bases, leaving 14 bases between the germline ends. The CDR3 sequence is 14 residues long. CDR3 in DNA: TGTGCCAGCAGTGGGGGCGGCAGGGGTTATGGCTACACCTTC. Protein product: CASSGGGRGYGYTF.

V and J are TRBV28 and TRBJ2-7, with 10 bases lining up with TRBD2. Per germline, CDR1 MDHEN and CDR2 SYDVKM. The CDR3 is 15 amino acids. The V segment lost 6 bases and the J segment 2 bases; nucleotides outside the gene matches: 7. In DNA form, the CDR3 reads TGTGCCAGCAGCTCTCAGCGGGAGGGGCCCTACGAGCAGTACTTC. Translation: CASSSQREGPYEQYF.

The chain uses TRBV5-6 and TRBJ2-1, with 7 nucleotides matching TRBD2. V lost 5 bases, J lost 4 bases, and 9 bases stayed unmatched. This CDR3 spans 15 amino acids. Germline assignment: CDR1 SGHDT and CDR2 YYEEEE. For the CDR3, the DNA is TGTGCCAGCAGGCCTCCGGGACTAAGTTACAATGAGCAGTTCTTC. This sequence encodes CASRPPGLSYNEQFF.

CDR3 nucleotides: TGTGCCAGCAGTTTATCGCCAGGGGGCTCTGGCTACACCTTC. Its protein is CASSLSPGGSGYTF. The chain is built from TRBV27 and TRBJ1-2; the match to TRBD1 covers 8 bases. The CDR3 runs 14 residues. CDR1 and CDR2 from the germline V gene are MNHEY and SMNVEV (reference sequence). J was trimmed by 7 bases and V by 0 bases; bases with no gene match: 4.

This clone was picked up a small number of times. The chain is built from TRBV19 and TRBJ2-7, with D unresolved. This CDR3 is 14 amino acids long. Trimming left V 5 bases short and J 0 bases short, with 11 bases between. The germline CDR1 and CDR2 sequences are LNHDA and SQIVND (reference sequence). This CDR3 reads CASSPGGSSYEQYF. DNA for the CDR3: TGTGCCAGTAGTCCGGGTGGTAGCTCCTACGAGCAGTACTTC.

The chain couples TRBV5-1 to TRBJ2-1, with 8 bases matching TRBD2. V was clipped by 4 bases and J by 4 bases; unmatched bases: 10. This CDR3 comprises 16 residues. CDR1 and CDR2 (germline): SGHRS, YFSETQ. The CDR3 reads CASSHDVQREYNEQFF. For the CDR3, the DNA is TGCGCCAGCAGCCACGATGTTCAGCGGGAGTACAATGAGCAGTTCTTC.

This clone was detected only a few times. This chain joins TRBV2 and TRBJ2-1; TRBD1 agrees at 9 bases. CDR3 length equals 16 residues. Trimming cost V 6 bases and J 3 bases; bases outside gene matches: 9. The V gene's germline CDR1 is SNHLY and CDR2 FYNNEI. The CDR3 protein is CASRVRGTGFYNEQFF. In DNA, the CDR3 is TGTGCCAGCAGGGTCCGGGGGACAGGGTTCTACAATGAGCAGTTCTTC.

V is TRBV28 and J is TRBJ2-7; TRBD1 aligns across 8 bases. Germline trimming cut 6 bases from V and 4 bases from J; bases unmatched to any gene: 2. Germline V gene lookup returns CDR1 MDHEN and CDR2 SYDVKM. The CDR3 length is 12 residues. The DNA for the CDR3 is TGTGCCAGCAGCAGGGGGCGATACGAGCAGTACTTC. As protein: CASSRGRYEQYF.

This sequence joins TRBV28 and TRBJ2-2, with 15 bases fitting TRBD2. Germline V gene lookup returns CDR1 MDHEN and CDR2 SYDVKM. This CDR3 region has 18 residues. V lost 5 bases to trimming and J lost 8 bases; unmatched junction nucleotides: 12. CDR3 coding DNA: TGTGCCAGCAGTGGCAAGGGACTAGCGGGAGGTTTTTTTGGGGAGCTGTTTTTT. Translated, it gives CASSGKGLAGGFFGELFF.

The chain joins TRBV29-1 to TRBJ1-4; D ambiguous. With 4 bases removed from V and 3 bases from J, the gap between germline ends came to 12 bases. CDR3 length equals 14 residues. In germline, CDR1 is SQVTM, CDR2 ANQGSEA. CDR3 coding DNA: TGCAGCGTTGCTTGGCGGTCGGCTAATGAAAAACTGTTTTTT. It is translated as CSVAWRSANEKLFF. Looking up the rest from reference TRBV29-1 and TRBJ1-4 gives the full variable domain: SAVISQKPSRDICQRGTSLTIQCQVDSQVTMMFWYRQQPGQSLTLIATANQGSEATYESGFVIDKFPISRPNLTFSTLTVSNMSPEDSSIYLCSVAWRSANEKLFFGSGTQLSVL.

V gene TRBV19 combines with J gene TRBJ1-5; 7 bases agree with TRBD1. Germline CDR1 LNHDA, CDR2 SQIVND (reference sequence). The CDR3 is 14 amino acids. Trimming at V came to 8 bases and at J to 3 bases, leaving 7 bases not matched to a gene. The CDR3 DNA reads as TGTGCCAGTGGAACAGACAGGGACAATCAGCCCCAGCATTTT. Residues: CASGTDRDNQPQHF.

This clone appeared once. The germline gene is not matched at one end of the junction; a read error may be the cause. This rearrangement joins TRBV27 to TRBJ1-6; 7 bases agree with TRBD1. The CDR3 runs 15 residues. Germline lookup yields CDR1 MNHEY and CDR2 SMNVEV (reference sequence). CDR3: CASRRGRSDNSPLHF. CDR3 sequence (DNA): TGTGCCAGCAGGAGGGGGCGCTCCGATAATTCACCCCTCCACTTT.

The CDR3 region has the DNA TGTGCCAGCAGCGTAGGGCCCGAGGCAATAGCGGGAGGAACGTACGAGCAGTACTTC. It yields the protein CASSVGPEAIAGGTYEQYF. The chain links TRBV9 to TRBJ2-7; 10 bases map to TRBD2. The trim removed 0 bases at V and 4 bases at J, leaving 16 bases unmatched. The CDR3 covers 19 residues. Germline-derived CDR1 and CDR2 are SGDLS and YYNGEE.

The V gene is TRBV28, the J gene TRBJ2-7; 8 bases fit TRBD2. Per germline, CDR1 MDHEN and CDR2 SYDVKM. After removal of 3 bases from V and 2 bases from J, the junction contained 9 bases not matched to a gene. CDR3 length: 16 residues. The CDR3 spells CASSFRLAGRAYEQYF. The CDR3 nucleotides read TGTGCCAGCAGTTTCCGGCTAGCGGGCCGAGCCTACGAGCAGTACTTC.

The V and J genes are TRBV9 and TRBJ2-5; 7 bases map to TRBD1. V dropped 6 bases and J dropped 3; count of bases not matched to a gene: 5. The length of the CDR3 is 13 residues. The germline V gene has CDR1 SGDLS and CDR2 YYNGEE. CDR3 in amino acids: CASNSGTEETQYF. In nucleotides, the CDR3 is TGTGCCAGCAACTCTGGGACAGAAGAGACCCAGTACTTC.

The V gene is TRBV18, the J gene TRBJ2-7, with 9 bases matching TRBD1. The germline V gene has CDR1 KGHSH and CDR2 LQKENI. The V segment lost 2 bases and the J segment 2 bases; nucleotides outside the gene matches: 1. The CDR3 spans 14 residues. The CDR3 nucleotides read TGTGCCAGCTCACCAGGACAGGGGACCTACGAGCAGTACTTC. Protein product: CASSPGQGTYEQYF.

This chain connects TRBV5-4 to TRBJ2-7; 9 bases match TRBD2. The CDR3 sequence is 15 residues long. J gave up 7 bases and V 0 bases, and 8 bases lay outside the gene matches. The germline CDR1 and CDR2 sequences are SGHNT and YYREEE (reference sequence). The CDR3: CASSLELAGPGEQYF. CDR3 sequence (DNA): TGTGCCAGCAGCTTGGAGCTAGCGGGACCGGGGGAGCAGTACTTC.

V is TRBV5-1 and J is TRBJ2-5, with 10 positions matching TRBD1. Germline CDR1 reads SGHRS; CDR2 reads YFSETQ. V dropped 3 bases and J dropped 4; count of bases not matched to a gene: 15. There are 18 residues in the CDR3. Written as DNA, the CDR3 is TGCGCCAGCAGCTCGATTTCCCCGGGACAGGGGCTTGGAGAGACCCAGTACTTC. This sequence encodes CASSSISPGQGLGETQYF. Together with reference TRBV5-1 and TRBJ2-5, the CDR3 gives the full variable domain: KAGVTQTPRYLIKTRGQQVTLSCSPISGHRSVSWYQQTPGQGLQFLFEYFSETQRNKGNFPGRFSGRQFSNSRSEMNVSTLELGDSALYLCASSSISPGQGLGETQYFGPGTRLLVL.

The chain combines TRBV11-1 with TRBJ2-7, with a possible D match to TRBD1 (6 bases). Looked up from germline, CDR1 is SGHAT and CDR2 is FQDESV (reference sequence). The CDR3 extends over 13 amino acids. Trimming left V 5 bases short and J 5 bases short, with 13 bases between. CDR3: CASSPGYRDEQYF. The CDR3 bases are TGTGCCAGCAGCCCCGGCTACAGGGACGAGCAGTACTTC. Full variable domain (remainder filled in from reference TRBV11-1 and TRBJ2-7): EAEVAQSPRYKITEKSQAVAFWCDPISGHATLYWYRQILGQGPELLVQFQDESVVDDSQLPKDRFSAERLKGVDSTLKIQPAELGDSAMYLCASSPGYRDEQYFGPGTRLTVT.